This T cell receptor beta chain was sequenced during a study of blood T cell repertoires in COVID-19. The wider study: Sources were T cells, B-cell-depleted T cells, or PBMCs; the material itself was cDNA or gDNA.

Clones were sequenced by immunoSEQ multiplex PCR, and TCRdb holds only the in-frame ones, with some missing. The repertoire holds over 250,000 clones, with around 87% as singletons. This CDR3 comprises 16 residues. Trimming took off 0 bases at V and 5 bases at J, with 15 bases between the two ends. Germline V gives CDR1 KGHDR, CDR2 SFDVKD. The chain has TRBV24-1 and TRBJ1-2, with D uncertain. This TCR was recovered from a woman aged 18-29 years who had recovered from COVID-19. The sequenced sample consisted of PBMCs or T cells enriched from blood (not recorded which). The chain's CDR3 is CATSDLADSLRYGYTF. CDR3 DNA sequence: TGTGCCACCAGTGATTTGGCCGACTCCCTAAGGTATGGCTACACCTTC.